The 9 T cell receptor beta chains presented below share a single source sample, sequenced in a study of T cell clonality in common variable immunodeficiency. The data were produced by immunoSEQ multiplex PCR, yet TCRdb's version contains in-frame clones alone and is incomplete. Sampling found about 52,000 clones, none seen once. Material for sequencing was peripheral blood mononuclear cells. The receptors here all came from a person aged 18-69 years in good health.

This clone has ten or more counts. The read finishes 3 residues shy of the CDR3 end, and the germline J gene is used to complete it. V usage is TRBV12-3 or TRBV12-4 and J usage is TRBJ2-5, with D possibly called TRBD1 or TRBD2 (7 bases each). This CDR3 has 16 residues. V lost 6 bases and J lost 4, with 21 bases in between. CDR3: CASRRADREGRETQYF. The CDR3 DNA, read in part, is TGTGCCAGCAGGCGGGCTGACAGGGAGGGGCGAGAGACC.

With respect to this clone: The DNA ends 3 residues before the CDR3 does, and the rest of the CDR3 is filled in from the germline J gene. The chain combines TRBV19 with TRBJ1-1, with 7 bases identical to TRBD1. The CDR3 has 15 amino acids. The V and J ends lost 7 bases and 2 bases, in that order; junction bases with no gene match: 10. Germline assignment: CDR1 LNHDA and CDR2 SQIVND (reference sequence). The DNA read from the CDR3 is TGTGCCAGTAAACGACATGACAGGGCTAACACTGAA. It is translated as CASKRHDRANTE. The full-length CDR3 reads as CASKRHDRANTEAFF.

A word on this clone: The missing CDR3 end, 3 residues past where the read stops, is filled in from the germline J gene. The chain has TRBV7-9 and TRBJ2-3; 8 nucleotides line up with TRBD2. Per the germline V gene, CDR1 is SEHNR and CDR2 is FQNEAQ (reference sequence). The CDR3 totals 14 residues. The part of the CDR3 DNA that was read is TGTGCCAGCAGCTTAGGGGCGGGGGGTCAGCCG. The encoded protein is CASSLGAGGQP. The full CDR3 protein reads CASSLGAGGQPQYF. The full variable domain, completed using reference TRBV7-9 and TRBJ2-3, is DTGVSQNPRHKITKRGQNVTFRCDPISEHNRLYWYRQTLGQGPEFLTYFQNEAQLEKSRLLSDRFSAERPKGSFSTLEIQRTEQGDSAMYLCASSLGAGGQPQYFGPGTRLTVL.

At least ten counts were recorded for this clone. The CDR3 is cut off 3 residues early in the read; its end comes from the germline J gene. The chain has TRBV13 and TRBJ1-1; a weak D match, TRBD1 (6 bases). Trimming removed 6 bases from V and 7 bases from J, with 15 bases in between. Germline V CDR1 and CDR2: PRHDT, FYEKMQ (reference sequence). CDR3 length: 13 amino acids. Incomplete CDR3 DNA: TGTGCCAGCAGACCAACAGGGAGCAATGAA. Translating gives CASRPTGSNE. The CDR3 reads in full as CASRPTGSNEAFF.

This clone was detected many times. The DNA ends 3 residues before the CDR3 does, and the rest of the CDR3 is filled in from the germline J gene. This chain uses TRBV5-1 with TRBJ1-1, with 9 positions matching TRBD1. Germline CDR1 and CDR2: SGHRS and YFSETQ. The CDR3 has 13 amino acids. J was trimmed by 7 bases and V by 4 bases; bases with no gene match: 5. CDR3 residues: CASSPGTGIEAFF. The sequenced CDR3 bases are TGCGCCAGCAGCCCGGGGACAGGGATTGAA.

This clone was detected many times. The read ends 3 residues shy of where the CDR3 ends; the end is completed using the germline J gene. This sequence joins TRBV20-1 and TRBJ1-2, with D possibly being TRBD1 (5 bases). In germline, CDR1 is DFQATT, CDR2 SNEGSKA (reference sequence). The CDR3 runs to 13 residues. CDR3 DNA (partial): TGCAGTGCTAGCACACAGGTTCCGCAGGGC. This gives the protein CSASTQVPQG. The whole CDR3 region reads CSASTQVPQGYTF.

There are many counts of this clone. Sequencing ends 3 residues short of the CDR3 end; the germline J gene provides the rest. The chain carries TRBV19 and TRBJ2-1, with 14 bases aligning to TRBD2. CDR1 and CDR2 from the germline V gene are LNHDA and SQIVND (reference sequence). V gave up 4 bases and J gave up 8 bases; unmatched junction bases: 4. The CDR3 contains 15 residues. The chain's CDR3 is CASSTGTSGSYEQFF. Incomplete CDR3 DNA: TGTGCCAGTAGTACAGGGACTAGCGGGAGCTATGAG.

This clone was observed many times. The read comes to an end 3 residues before the CDR3 does, leaving the germline J gene to fill in the end. The J gene is TRBJ1-1, the V gene TRBV2; D is possibly TRBD1 (5 bases). From germline, CDR1 is SNHLY and CDR2 FYNNEI. CDR3 size: 13 residues. The CDR3 region is CASTPRGVRKAFF. The CDR3 bases that were read are TGTGCCAGCACCCCTCGAGGGGTAAGGAAA. The entire variable domain, with the rest obtained from reference TRBV2 and TRBJ1-1, is as follows: EPEVTQTPSHQVTQMGQEVILRCVPISNHLYFYWYRQILGQKVEFLVSFYNNEISEKSEIFDDQFSVERPDGSNFTLKIRSTKLEDSAMYFCASTPRGVRKAFFGQGTRLTVV.

In its sample, this clone was seen many times. The read terminates 3 residues before the CDR3 end, so the remaining end is supplied by the germline J gene. The chain joins TRBV5-1 to TRBJ2-1, with TRBD1 matching 9 bases. Unmatched junction bases numbered 9, after V lost 1 base and J lost 7 bases. The CDR3 is made up of 16 amino acids. Germline loops: CDR1 SGHRS, CDR2 YFSETQ. The DNA read from the CDR3 is TGCGCCAGCAGCTTGAGGGTCGTGACAGGGGGGAATGAG. Translation gives CASSLRVVTGGNE. The full CDR3 is CASSLRVVTGGNEQFF.